This T cell receptor beta chain was sequenced for a study of T cell changes during pregnancy in multiple sclerosis (dated by TCRdb to between 2018 and 2021). Regarding the research as a whole: The study examined how the T cell repertoire changed over the course of pregnancy in women with multiple sclerosis.

This clone was observed a single time. Its antigen has not been determined. No base qualities exist here, and no much larger clone lies one base off it. The receptor library was made with the immunoSEQ multiplex PCR assay. This is the immuneACCESS table as TCRdb keeps it, with only in-frame sequences that have V and J called. A part of the clones is gone; compared with another copy, unresolved V genes explain less than half, and the rest is unexplained. Across this sample there are approximately 100,000 clones, with 75% to 95% seen only once. Over 3% of the sample belongs to the ten largest clones. The CDR3 measures 15 amino acids from cysteine to phenylalanine. Solely the CDR3 DNA is kept, with 45 bases framed from the first base. In the germline V gene, CDR1 corresponds to SGHRS and CDR2 to YFSETQ. The V end gives up 4 bases and the J end 2 bases, leaving 9 bases in the junction not matched to a gene.

The source was peripheral blood, collected in the second trimester of pregnancy. The receptor's source is a female donor with multiple sclerosis, enrolled in a pregnancy study. In this chain, TRBV5-1 is recombined with TRBJ2-7; 7 bases in the junction line up with TRBD2. The sequenced DNA: TGCGCCAGCAGCCTAGCGGAGGGAAGGACCTACGAGCAGTACTTC. This sequence encodes CASSLAEGRTYEQYF.